This record looks at one T cell receptor beta chain sequence and its context. As yet, its antigen is unknown. CDR1 is MDHEN, CDR2 SYDVKM, per germline. CDR3 size: 18 residues. J gave up 5 bases and V 5 bases, and 19 bases lay outside the gene matches. It was into CD45RA+ naive and CD45RA-negative memory subsets that the CD4+ cells were split. Researchers divided each subset's genomic DNA evenly across several immunoSEQ plates. Assay used: immunoSEQ multiplex PCR; TCRdb lists only in-frame clones, some missing. Of roughly 2,300,000 clones in the sample, approximately 90% were seen once. This specimen comes from a study of shared clonotypes between healthy human individuals. Overall study results and limits: Naive CD4 clonotypes overlapped across several donors at approximately 5.3%.

The rearrangement uses TRBV28 and TRBJ2-7; TRBD2 matches at 9 bases. Sequenced material: naive CD4+ T cells from PBMCs. As to subset: CD45RA+ positively selected. This TCR derives from a man in his late teens or twenties in good health. Some clones in this sample may be carry-over from other donors' samples. The CDR3 sequence: CASSPIRGTSGRRNEQYF. The CDR3 DNA reads TGTGCCAGCAGTCCAATAAGGGGTACTAGCGGGCGGCGCAACGAGCAGTACTTC. The entire variable domain, with the rest obtained from reference TRBV28 and TRBJ2-7, is as follows: DVKVTQSSRYLVKRTGEKVFLECVQDMDHENMFWYRQDPGLGLRLIYFSYDVKMKEKGDIPEGYSVSREKKERFSLILESASTNQTSMYLCASSPIRGTSGRRNEQYFGPGTRLTVT.